What follows is one T cell receptor (beta chain) and its context. These data belong to a study of T cells in localized non-small cell lung cancer. The CDR3 extends over 13 amino acids. V lost 6 bases and J lost 5; bases outside the gene matches: 3. CDR1 and CDR2 (germline): LNHDA, SQIVND (reference sequence). The data were produced by immunoSEQ multiplex PCR, yet TCRdb's version contains in-frame clones alone and is incomplete. The sample records approximately 33,000 clones, over 85% being singletons. This specimen was peripheral blood, taken before any cancer treatment. The sequence came from a female donor of 60 years or more with stage I lung adenocarcinoma. V gene TRBV19 combines with J gene TRBJ2-1, with 8 bases fitting TRBD1. The CDR3 DNA reads as TGTGCCAGTAGCCAGGACAGGGACAATGAGCAGTTCTTC. Protein: CASSQDRDNEQFF.